The 13 T cell receptor beta chains in this list originate from one sample, sequenced in a study of T-cell reconstitution after alpha-beta-depleted transplantation in children. The TCRbeta library incorporated unique molecular identifiers. Using its own MiXCR run on the PCR reads, TCRdb lists one record per CDR3 protein. Of 250,000 to 300,000 distinct CDR3 sequences listed, 9.9% are singletons. Sequenced here: PBMCs from the stem cell graft donor, sampled from the stem cell graft. These receptor sequences come from a human donor who donated a stem cell graft to a child with SCID.

This sequence joins TRBV10-3 and TRBJ2-1, with 12 bases fitting TRBD2. The junction had 11 bases not matched to a gene; V was cut back by 5 bases and J by 9 bases. CDR1 is ENHRY and CDR2 is SYGVKD in the germline V gene. The CDR3 loop spans 16 amino acids. CDR3 in amino acids: CAISRLAGVERGEQFF. DNA for the CDR3: TGTGCCATCAGTCGACTAGCGGGGGTTGAGAGGGGTGAGCAGTTCTTC.

This chain uses TRBV13 with TRBJ2-2; D gene unclear. The CDR3 extends over 14 amino acids. Between the trimmed V and J ends, which lost 6 bases and 2 bases, there was a span of 10 bases. CDR1 is PRHDT, CDR2 FYEKMQ, per germline (reference sequence). CDR3 loop: CASSYPGNTGELFF. CDR3 in DNA: TGTGCCAGCAGTTACCCGGGTAACACCGGGGAGCTGTTTTTT.

This clonotype turned up a few times. This sequence joins TRBV5-1 and TRBJ1-2, with D maybe TRBD1 (5 bases). From germline, CDR1 is SGHRS and CDR2 YFSETQ. V was cut by 0 bases and J by 0 bases, with 9 bases left in between. CDR3 length: 15 residues. The CDR3 nucleotides are TGCGCCAGCAGCTTGGAGGGGCCAGCTAACTATGGCTACACCTTC. Translated, it gives CASSLEGPANYGYTF.

The chain uses TRBV5-1 and TRBJ1-4; D perhaps matches TRBD1 (5 bases). Trimming stripped 4 bases from V and 1 base from J, with 14 bases between. Germline loops: CDR1 SGHRS, CDR2 YFSETQ. This CDR3 comprises 16 residues. The CDR3, as DNA: TGCGCCAGCAGCCGCGGAGGGGCAGAAACTAATGAAAAACTGTTTTTT. It yields the protein CASSRGGAETNEKLFF.

This clonotype has a handful of counts. The chain uses TRBV15 and TRBJ1-5; no clear D gene. Germline V gene data show CDR1 as LNHNV and CDR2 as YYDKDF (reference sequence). The V gene lost 4 bases and the J gene lost 3 bases, with 10 bases spanning the gap. This CDR3 comprises 14 residues. In nucleotides, the CDR3 is TGTGCCACCAGCACATACAGCTTCAATCAGCCCCAGCATTTT. As protein: CATSTYSFNQPQHF.

This chain uses TRBV5-1 with TRBJ1-2; TRBD1 agrees at 9 bases. This CDR3 has 14 residues. Germline lookup yields CDR1 SGHRS and CDR2 YFSETQ. Germline trimming cut 3 bases from V and 6 bases from J; bases unmatched to any gene: 6. The CDR3 protein is CASSSQGANDGYTF. CDR3 nucleotide sequence: TGCGCCAGCAGCTCACAGGGGGCGAACGATGGCTACACCTTC.

The table lists this clonotype with a few counts. The chain joins TRBV2 to TRBJ2-7; D possibly corresponds to TRBD2 (6 bases). Trimming left V 4 bases short and J 0 bases short, with 10 bases between. Per germline, CDR1 SNHLY and CDR2 FYNNEI. The CDR3 sequence is 14 residues long. CDR3 coding DNA: TGTGCCAGCAGTGGACTGGAGGGCTCCTACGAGCAGTACTTC. Amino acids: CASSGLEGSYEQYF.

The V gene is TRBV2, the J gene TRBJ2-1; the match to TRBD1 covers 10 bases. Germline CDR1 reads SNHLY; CDR2 reads FYNNEI. V shed 6 bases and J 4 bases; nucleotides not matched to a gene: 6. The CDR3 contains 15 residues. The CDR3 DNA is TGTGCCAGCAGGGAGACAGGGGGCCTGTACAATGAGCAGTTCTTC. It is translated as CASRETGGLYNEQFF. Full variable domain (outside the CDR3, taken from reference TRBV2 and TRBJ2-1): EPEVTQTPSHQVTQMGQEVILRCVPISNHLYFYWYRQILGQKVEFLVSFYNNEISEKSEIFDDQFSVERPDGSNFTLKIRSTKLEDSAMYFCASRETGGLYNEQFFGPGTRLTVL.

CDR3 coding DNA: TGCGCCAGCAACCGGGAGAGCACAGATACGCAGTATTTT. This encodes CASNRESTDTQYF. The chain joins TRBV5-1 to TRBJ2-3, with D perhaps TRBD2 (6 bases). This CDR3 contains 13 residues. Germline CDR1 is SGHRS and CDR2 is YFSETQ. Deletions cut 6 bases from V and 0 bases from J, with 8 bases between.

This clonotype was recorded many times. The CDR3 region has the DNA TGCAGTGCTAGATCACAGGGTGAGACTGAAGCTTTCTTT. It translates to CSARSQGETEAFF. This sequence joins TRBV20-1 and TRBJ1-1, with D possibly TRBD1 on 6 matching bases. Germline V CDR1 and CDR2: DFQATT, SNEGSKA (reference sequence). Trimming removed 2 bases at V and 5 bases at J, with 12 bases between. The CDR3 has 13 amino acids.

This clonotype was seen more than once but under ten times. V usage is TRBV29-1 and J usage is TRBJ2-5; perhaps TRBD1 as D (5 bases). Trimming took 5 bases from V and 3 from J, leaving 13 bases between them. CDR3 length equals 13 residues. Germline values: CDR1 SQVTM, CDR2 ANQGSEA. Here the CDR3 DNA reads TGCAGCGTTTGGTGGACAAACAAAGAGACCCAGTACTTC. Protein: CSVWWTNKETQYF.

The chain links TRBV6-2 or TRBV6-3 to TRBJ2-2; D call uncertain. V gave up 5 bases and J gave up 6 bases, with 10 bases separating them. CDR1 and CDR2 from the germline V gene are MNHEY and SVGEGT. This CDR3 contains 13 residues. The CDR3 here is CASSPSRAGELFF. CDR3 coding DNA: TGTGCCAGCAGTCCGTCACGCGCCGGGGAGCTGTTTTTT.

This clonotype was counted ten times or more. The V and J genes are TRBV7-9 and TRBJ2-3; D gene unclear. V was clipped by 4 bases and J by 2 bases, with 1 base between them. The germline CDR1 and CDR2 sequences are SEHNR and FQNEAQ (reference sequence). The CDR3 is made up of 11 amino acids. DNA for the CDR3: TGTGCCAGCAGCTCCACAGATACGCAGTATTTT. Translation gives CASSSTDTQYF.